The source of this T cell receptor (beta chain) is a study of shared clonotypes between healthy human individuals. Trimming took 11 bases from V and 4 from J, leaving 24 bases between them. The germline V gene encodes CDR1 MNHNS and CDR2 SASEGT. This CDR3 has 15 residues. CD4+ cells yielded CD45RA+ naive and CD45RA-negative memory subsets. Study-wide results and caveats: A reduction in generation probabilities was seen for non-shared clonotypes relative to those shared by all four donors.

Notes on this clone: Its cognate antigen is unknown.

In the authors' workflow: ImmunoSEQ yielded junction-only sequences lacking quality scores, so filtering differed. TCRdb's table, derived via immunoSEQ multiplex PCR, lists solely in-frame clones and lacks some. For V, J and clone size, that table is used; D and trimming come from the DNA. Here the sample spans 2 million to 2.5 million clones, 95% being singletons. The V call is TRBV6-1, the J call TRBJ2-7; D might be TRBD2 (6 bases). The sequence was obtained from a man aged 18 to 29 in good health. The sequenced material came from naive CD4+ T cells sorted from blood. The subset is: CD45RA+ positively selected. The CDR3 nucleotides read TGTGCCGGCACCCCGGGACCCAACGGGGGATACGAGCAGTACTTC. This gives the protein CAGTPGPNGGYEQYF.